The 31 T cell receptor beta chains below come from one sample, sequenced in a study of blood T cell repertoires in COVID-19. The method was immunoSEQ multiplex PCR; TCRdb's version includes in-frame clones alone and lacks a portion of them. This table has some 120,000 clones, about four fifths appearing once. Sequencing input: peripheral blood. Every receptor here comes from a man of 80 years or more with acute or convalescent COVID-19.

This chain's CDR3 is CATKSHGLPTNEKLFF. DNA of the CDR3: TGTGCCACCAAGTCCCATGGACTTCCAACTAATGAAAAACTGTTTTTT. The chain uses TRBV15 and TRBJ1-4, with no clear D. V was cut by 7 bases and J by 0 bases, with 15 bases left in between. The CDR3 covers 16 residues. Germline CDR1 reads LNHNV; CDR2 reads YYDKDF (reference sequence). The variable domain in full, with the rest retrieved from reference TRBV15 and TRBJ1-4, is DAMVIQNPRYQVTQFGKPVTLSCSQTLNHNVMYWYQQKSSQAPKLLFHYYDKDFNNEADTPDNFQSRRPNTSFCFLDIRSPGLGDTAMYLCATKSHGLPTNEKLFFGSGTQLSVL.

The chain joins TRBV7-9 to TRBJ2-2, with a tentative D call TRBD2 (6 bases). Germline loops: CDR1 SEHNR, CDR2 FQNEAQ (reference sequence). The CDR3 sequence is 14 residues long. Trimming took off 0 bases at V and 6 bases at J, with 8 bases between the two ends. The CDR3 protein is CASSLAGGAGELFF. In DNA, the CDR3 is TGTGCCAGCAGCTTAGCGGGGGGAGCCGGGGAGCTGTTTTTT.

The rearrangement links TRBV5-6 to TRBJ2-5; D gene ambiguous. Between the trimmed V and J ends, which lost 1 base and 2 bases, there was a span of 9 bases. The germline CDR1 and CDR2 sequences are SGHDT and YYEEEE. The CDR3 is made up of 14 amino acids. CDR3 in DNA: TGTGCCAGCAGCTTGTACCCCGGGCAAGAGACCCAGTACTTC. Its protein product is CASSLYPGQETQYF.

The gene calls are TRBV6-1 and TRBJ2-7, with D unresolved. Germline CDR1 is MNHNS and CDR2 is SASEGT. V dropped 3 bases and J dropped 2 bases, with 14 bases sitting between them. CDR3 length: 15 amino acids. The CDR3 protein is CASSDTPLPTYEQYF. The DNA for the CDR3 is TGTGCCAGCAGTGATACGCCCTTACCTACCTACGAGCAGTACTTC.

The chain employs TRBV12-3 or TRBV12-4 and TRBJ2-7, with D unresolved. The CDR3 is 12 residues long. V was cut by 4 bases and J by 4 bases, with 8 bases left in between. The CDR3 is CASSSGSYEQYF. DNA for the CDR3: TGTGCCAGCAGTTCGGGTTCTTACGAGCAGTACTTC.

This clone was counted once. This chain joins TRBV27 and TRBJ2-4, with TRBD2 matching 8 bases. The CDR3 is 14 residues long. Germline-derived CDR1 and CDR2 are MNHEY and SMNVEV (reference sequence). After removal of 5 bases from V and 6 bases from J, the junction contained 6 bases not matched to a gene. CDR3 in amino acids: CASSSGTSGNIQYF. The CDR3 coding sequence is TGTGCCAGCAGTAGCGGGACTAGTGGAAACATTCAGTACTTC.

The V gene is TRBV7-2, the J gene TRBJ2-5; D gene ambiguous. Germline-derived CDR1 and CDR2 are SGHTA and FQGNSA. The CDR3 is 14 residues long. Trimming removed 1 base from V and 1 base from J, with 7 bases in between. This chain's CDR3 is CASSLVVSQETQYF. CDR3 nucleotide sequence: TGTGCCAGCAGCTTAGTGGTCAGCCAAGAGACCCAGTACTTC. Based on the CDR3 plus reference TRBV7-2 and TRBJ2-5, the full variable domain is GAGVSQSPSNKVTEKGKDVELRCDPISGHTALYWYRQSLGQGLEFLIYFQGNSAPDKSGLPSDRFSAERTGGSVSTLTIQRTQQEDSAVYLCASSLVVSQETQYFGPGTRLLVL.

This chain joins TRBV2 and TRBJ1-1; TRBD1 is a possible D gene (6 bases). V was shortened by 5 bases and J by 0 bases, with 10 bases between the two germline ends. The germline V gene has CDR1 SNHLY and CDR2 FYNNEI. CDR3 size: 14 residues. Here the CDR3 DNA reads TGTGCCAGCAGTAGGACAGCCCTGAACACTGAAGCTTTCTTT. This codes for CASSRTALNTEAFF.

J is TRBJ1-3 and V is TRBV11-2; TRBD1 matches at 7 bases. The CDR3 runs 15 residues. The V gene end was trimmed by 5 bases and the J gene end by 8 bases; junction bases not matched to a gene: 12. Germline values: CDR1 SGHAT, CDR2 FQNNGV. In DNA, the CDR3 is TGTGCCAGCAGCCCCCTAACAGGGGTGAGGGACACCATATATTTT. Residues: CASSPLTGVRDTIYF. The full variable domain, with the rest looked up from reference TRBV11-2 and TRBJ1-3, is EAGVAQSPRYKIIEKRQSVAFWCNPISGHATLYWYQQILGQGPKLLIQFQNNGVVDDSQLPKDRFSAERLKGVDSTLKIQPAKLEDSAVYLCASSPLTGVRDTIYFGEGSWLTVV.

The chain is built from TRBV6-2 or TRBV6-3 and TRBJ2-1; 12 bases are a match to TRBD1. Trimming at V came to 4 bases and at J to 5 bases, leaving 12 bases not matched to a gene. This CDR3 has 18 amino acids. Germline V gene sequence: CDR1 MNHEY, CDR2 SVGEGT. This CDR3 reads CASSFSSPGQGANNEQFF. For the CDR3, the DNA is TGTGCCAGCAGTTTCTCCTCCCCGGGACAGGGGGCGAACAATGAGCAGTTCTTC.

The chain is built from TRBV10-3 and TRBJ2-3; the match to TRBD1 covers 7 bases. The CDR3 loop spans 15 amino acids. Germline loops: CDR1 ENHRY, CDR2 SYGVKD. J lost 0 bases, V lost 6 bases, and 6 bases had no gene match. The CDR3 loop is CAISQGQASTDTQYF. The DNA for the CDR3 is TGTGCCATCAGCCAAGGACAGGCTAGCACAGATACGCAGTATTTT.

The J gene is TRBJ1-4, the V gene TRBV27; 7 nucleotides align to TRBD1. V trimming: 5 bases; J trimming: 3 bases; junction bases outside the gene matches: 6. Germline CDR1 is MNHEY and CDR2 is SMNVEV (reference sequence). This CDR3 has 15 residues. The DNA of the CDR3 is TGTGCCAGCAGTCGTAGACAGGGTCCTAATGAAAAACTGTTTTTT. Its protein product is CASSRRQGPNEKLFF.

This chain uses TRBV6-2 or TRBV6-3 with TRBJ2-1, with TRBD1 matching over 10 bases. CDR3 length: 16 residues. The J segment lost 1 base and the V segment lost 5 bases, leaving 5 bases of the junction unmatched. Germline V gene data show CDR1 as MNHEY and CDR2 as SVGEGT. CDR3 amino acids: CASSQRTGGSYNEQFF. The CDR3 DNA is TGTGCCAGCAGTCAGCGGACAGGGGGGTCCTACAATGAGCAGTTCTTC.

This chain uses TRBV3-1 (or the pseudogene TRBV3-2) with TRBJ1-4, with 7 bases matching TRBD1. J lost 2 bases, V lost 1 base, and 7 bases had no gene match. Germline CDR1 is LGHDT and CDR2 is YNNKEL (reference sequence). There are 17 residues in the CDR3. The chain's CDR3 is CASSQVLGGLTNEKLFF. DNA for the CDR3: TGTGCCAGCAGCCAAGTGTTAGGGGGCCTCACTAATGAAAAACTGTTTTTT.

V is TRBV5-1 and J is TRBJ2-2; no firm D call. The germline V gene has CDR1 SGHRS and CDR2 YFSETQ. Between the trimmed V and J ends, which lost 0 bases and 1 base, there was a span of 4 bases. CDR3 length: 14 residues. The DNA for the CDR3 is TGCGCCAGCAGCTTGGAACAGAACACCGGGGAGCTGTTTTTT. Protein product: CASSLEQNTGELFF.

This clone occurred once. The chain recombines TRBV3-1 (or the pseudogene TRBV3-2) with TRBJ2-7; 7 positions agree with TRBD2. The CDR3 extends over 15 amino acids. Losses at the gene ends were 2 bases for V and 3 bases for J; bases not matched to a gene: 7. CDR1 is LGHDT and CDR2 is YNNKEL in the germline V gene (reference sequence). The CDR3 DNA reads TGTGCCAGCAGCCAACAGCGGGGATTGGACTACGAGCAGTACTTC. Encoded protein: CASSQQRGLDYEQYF.

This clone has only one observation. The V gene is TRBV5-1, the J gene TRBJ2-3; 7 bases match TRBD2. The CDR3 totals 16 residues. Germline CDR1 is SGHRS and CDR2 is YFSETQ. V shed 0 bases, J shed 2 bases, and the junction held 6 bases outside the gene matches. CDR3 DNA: TGCGCCAGCAGCTTGGGATTCAGCGGGGACACAGATACGCAGTATTTT. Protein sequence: CASSLGFSGDTDTQYF.

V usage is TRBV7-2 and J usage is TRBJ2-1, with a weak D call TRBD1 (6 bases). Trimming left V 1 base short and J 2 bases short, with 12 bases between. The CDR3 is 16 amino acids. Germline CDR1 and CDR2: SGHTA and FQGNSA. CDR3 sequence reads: CASSLVGGGTYNEQFF. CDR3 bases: TGTGCCAGCAGCTTAGTAGGTGGGGGCACCTACAATGAGCAGTTCTTC.

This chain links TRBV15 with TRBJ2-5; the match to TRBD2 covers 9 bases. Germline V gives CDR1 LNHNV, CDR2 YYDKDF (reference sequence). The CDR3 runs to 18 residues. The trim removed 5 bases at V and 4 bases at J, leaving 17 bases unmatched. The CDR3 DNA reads TGTGCCACCAGCCTCCGCTGGGGAGCGGGGGGACGTAGAGAGACCCAGTACTTC. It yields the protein CATSLRWGAGGRRETQYF.

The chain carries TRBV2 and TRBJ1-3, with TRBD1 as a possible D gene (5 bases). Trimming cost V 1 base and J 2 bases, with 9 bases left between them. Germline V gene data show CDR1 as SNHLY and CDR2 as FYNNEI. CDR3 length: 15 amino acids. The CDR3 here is CASSEGQGAGNTIYF. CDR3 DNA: TGTGCCAGCAGTGAAGGCCAGGGTGCTGGAAACACCATATATTTT.

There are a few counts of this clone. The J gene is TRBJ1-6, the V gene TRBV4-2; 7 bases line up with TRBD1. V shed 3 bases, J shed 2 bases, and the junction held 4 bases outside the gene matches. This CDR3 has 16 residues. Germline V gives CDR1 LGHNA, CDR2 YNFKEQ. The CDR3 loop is CASSQQGGAYNSPLHF. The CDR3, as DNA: TGTGCCAGCAGCCAGCAGGGGGGTGCCTATAATTCACCCCTCCACTTT.

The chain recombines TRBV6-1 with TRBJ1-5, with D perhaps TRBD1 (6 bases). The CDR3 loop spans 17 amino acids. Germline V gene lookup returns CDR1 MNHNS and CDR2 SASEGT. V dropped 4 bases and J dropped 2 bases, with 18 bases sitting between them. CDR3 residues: CASSGYPQGFGNQPQHF. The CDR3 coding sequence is TGTGCCAGCAGTGGCTACCCTCAGGGGTTTGGCAATCAGCCCCAGCATTTT.

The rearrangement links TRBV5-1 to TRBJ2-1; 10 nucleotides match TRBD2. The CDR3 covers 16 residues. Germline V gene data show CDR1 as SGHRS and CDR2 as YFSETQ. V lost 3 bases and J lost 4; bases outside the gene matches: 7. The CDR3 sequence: CASSSSSGGIYNEQFF. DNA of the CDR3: TGCGCCAGCAGCTCAAGTAGCGGGGGGATTTACAATGAGCAGTTCTTC.

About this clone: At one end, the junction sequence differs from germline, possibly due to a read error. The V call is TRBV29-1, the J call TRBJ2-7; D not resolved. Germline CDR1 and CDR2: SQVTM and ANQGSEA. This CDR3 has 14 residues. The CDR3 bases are TGCAGCGTTGCACATTTTGGCAGGCCCGGCGAGCTGTACTTC. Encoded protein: CSVAHFGRPGELYF.

In DNA, the CDR3 is TGTGCCAGCAGCTTGAACAACCTTGAAGCTTTCTTT. This gives the protein CASSLNNLEAFF. This sequence joins TRBV7-9 and TRBJ1-1; D ambiguous. Germline CDR1 is SEHNR and CDR2 is FQNEAQ (reference sequence). This CDR3 spans 12 amino acids. Trimming stripped 3 bases from V and 7 bases from J, with 9 bases between. The entire variable domain, with the rest obtained from reference TRBV7-9 and TRBJ1-1, is as follows: DTGVSQNPRHKITKRGQNVTFRCDPISEHNRLYWYRQTLGQGPEFLTYFQNEAQLEKSRLLSDRFSAERPKGSFSTLEIQRTEQGDSAMYLCASSLNNLEAFFGQGTRLTVV.

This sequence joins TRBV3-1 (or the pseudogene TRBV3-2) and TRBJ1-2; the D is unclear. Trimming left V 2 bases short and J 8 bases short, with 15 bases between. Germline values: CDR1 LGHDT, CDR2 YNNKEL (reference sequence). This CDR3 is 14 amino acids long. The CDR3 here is CASSQRNGGEGYTF. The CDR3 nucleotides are TGTGCCAGCAGCCAACGCAATGGCGGGGAGGGCTACACCTTC.

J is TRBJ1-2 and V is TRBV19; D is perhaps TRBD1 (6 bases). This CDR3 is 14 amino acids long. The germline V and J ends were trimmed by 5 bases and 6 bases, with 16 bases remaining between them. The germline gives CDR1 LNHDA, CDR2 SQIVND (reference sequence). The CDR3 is CASSRRDISHGYTF. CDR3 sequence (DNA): TGTGCCAGTAGTCGCCGGGACATATCACATGGCTACACCTTC.

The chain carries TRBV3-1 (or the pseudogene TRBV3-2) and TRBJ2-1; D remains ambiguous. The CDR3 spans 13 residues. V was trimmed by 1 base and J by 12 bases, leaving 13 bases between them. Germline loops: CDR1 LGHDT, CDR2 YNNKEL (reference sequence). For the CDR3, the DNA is TGTGCCAGCAGCCAAGTTGGTGGTCGGTGGCAGTTCTTC. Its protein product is CASSQVGGRWQFF.

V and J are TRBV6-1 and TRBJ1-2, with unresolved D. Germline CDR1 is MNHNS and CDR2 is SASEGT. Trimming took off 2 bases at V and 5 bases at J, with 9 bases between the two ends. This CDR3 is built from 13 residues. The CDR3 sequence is CASSESFVYGYTF. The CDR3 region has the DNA TGTGCCAGCAGTGAATCGTTCGTTTATGGCTACACCTTC.

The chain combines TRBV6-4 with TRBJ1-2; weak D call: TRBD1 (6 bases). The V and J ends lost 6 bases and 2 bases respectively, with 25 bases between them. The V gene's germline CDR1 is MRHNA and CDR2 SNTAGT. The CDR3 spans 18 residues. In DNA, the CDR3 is TGTGCCAGCAGGGATATGGGACAAACTTTCCACATAAACTATGGCTACACCTTC. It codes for CASRDMGQTFHINYGYTF.

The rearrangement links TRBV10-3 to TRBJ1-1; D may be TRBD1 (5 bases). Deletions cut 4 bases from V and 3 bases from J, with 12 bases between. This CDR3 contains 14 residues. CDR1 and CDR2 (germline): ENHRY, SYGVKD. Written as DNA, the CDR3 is TGTGCCATCAGTGGGGTGGACATCGACACTGAAGCTTTCTTT. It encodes CAISGVDIDTEAFF.